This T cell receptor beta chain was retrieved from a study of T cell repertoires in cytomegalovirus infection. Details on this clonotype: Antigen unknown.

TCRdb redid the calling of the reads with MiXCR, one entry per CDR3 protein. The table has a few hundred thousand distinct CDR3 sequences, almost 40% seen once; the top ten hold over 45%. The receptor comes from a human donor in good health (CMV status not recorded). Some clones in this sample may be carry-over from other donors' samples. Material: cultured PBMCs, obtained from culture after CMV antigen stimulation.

CDR3 coding DNA: TGTGCCAGCAGCCCCAGGGTGTACCGGGACAGGGGGCGCCGGGAGACCCAGTACTTC. This translates into CASSPRVYRDRGRRETQYF. The chain links TRBV7-2 to TRBJ2-5; 12 bases agree with TRBD1. Germline CDR1 is SGHTA and CDR2 is FQGNSA. There are 19 residues in the CDR3. Trimming took 5 bases from V and 5 from J; bases not matched to a gene: 18.